Presented here are 31 T cell receptor beta chains from one specimen sequenced in a study of CD8+ T cells in alopecia areata (dated by TCRdb to 2017 to 2018). This specimen's time point label, interpreted: baseline before oral tofacitinib. The method was the immunoSEQ multiplex PCR assay. RNA was extracted from all samples and reverse transcribed into cDNA as template for TCR sequencing. TCRdb limited this immuneACCESS table to in-frame rearrangements with V and J called. A share of clones is missing; checked studies link under half to unresolved V genes, and the rest is unexplained. Here the sample has over 200,000 clones; about 53% occur a single time. The top ten constitute over 0.4% of the sample. The sample consisted of CD4+ T cells sorted from blood, taken at week 0. The source is a human donor with alopecia areata.

The gene calls are TRBV11-2 and TRBJ1-2; 8 bases map to TRBD1. Germline V gene lookup returns CDR1 SGHAT and CDR2 FQNNGV. The junction had 5 bases not matched to a gene; V was cut back by 0 bases and J by 8 bases. CDR3 length: 14 amino acids. The CDR3 reads CASSLDQGAGGYTF. CDR3 nucleotide sequence: TGTGCCAGCAGCTTAGATCAGGGGGCCGGAGGCTACACCTTC.

The rearrangement links TRBV25-1 to TRBJ2-3; TRBD2 matches 9 bases. CDR1 MGHDK and CDR2 SYGVNS come from the germline V gene. The V and J ends lost 5 bases and 8 bases, in that order; junction bases with no gene match: 11. This CDR3 is built from 15 residues. DNA for the CDR3: TGTGCCAGCAGTAAGTTAGCGGGGGAATTCGCTACGCAGTATTTT. Protein sequence: CASSKLAGEFATQYF.

The genes are TRBV29-1 and TRBJ2-7, with a possible D match to TRBD1 (5 bases). CDR3 length: 12 residues. Germline loops: CDR1 SQVTM, CDR2 ANQGSEA. V lost 7 bases and J lost 3, with 13 bases in between. The CDR3 reads CSAETVLYEQYF. Written as DNA, the CDR3 is TGCAGCGCCGAGACAGTGCTCTACGAGCAGTACTTC.

The chain uses TRBV15 and TRBJ2-7; 7 nucleotides line up with TRBD1. Trimming took 5 bases from V and 6 from J; bases not matched to a gene: 13. The CDR3 extends over 15 amino acids. From germline, CDR1 is LNHNV and CDR2 YYDKDF (reference sequence). The CDR3 sequence is CATSGRDRDGSEQYF. Here the CDR3 DNA reads TGTGCCACCAGCGGCCGGGACAGAGATGGGTCCGAGCAGTACTTC.

V gene TRBV29-1 combines with J gene TRBJ2-5; D is unclear. Between the trimmed V and J ends, which lost 0 bases and 5 bases, there was a span of 7 bases. Looked up from germline, CDR1 is SQVTM and CDR2 is ANQGSEA. This CDR3 has 12 amino acids. This CDR3 reads CSVEEVGETQYF. The CDR3 DNA reads TGCAGCGTTGAAGAAGTAGGGGAGACCCAGTACTTC.

V and J are TRBV4-1 and TRBJ2-3; the D is unclear. V was clipped by 5 bases and J by 2 bases, with 14 bases between them. The CDR3 consists of 15 residues. Germline loops: CDR1 MGHRA, CDR2 YSYEKL. CDR3 bases: TGCGCCAGCAGCGCTCCCGCGCGCACCACAGATACGCAGTATTTT. Translating it yields CASSAPARTTDTQYF.

This sequence joins TRBV7-6 and TRBJ2-1; 7 positions match TRBD2. This CDR3 spans 14 amino acids. The V and J ends lost 2 bases and 7 bases, in that order; junction bases with no gene match: 5. In germline, CDR1 is SGHVS, CDR2 FNYEAQ. The CDR3, as DNA: TGTGCCAGCAGCTTATCGTGGGGGGGTAATGAGCAGTTCTTC. Encoded protein: CASSLSWGGNEQFF. The full variable domain, with the rest looked up from reference TRBV7-6 and TRBJ2-1, is GAGVSQSPRYKVTKRGQDVALRCDPISGHVSLYWYRQALGQGPEFLTYFNYEAQQDKSGLPNDRFSAERPEGSISTLTIQRTEQRDSAMYRCASSLSWGGNEQFFGPGTRLTVL.

This clone was detected many times. The chain uses TRBV2 and TRBJ1-1, with D perhaps matching TRBD1 (6 bases). The CDR3 runs to 15 residues. CDR1 SNHLY and CDR2 FYNNEI come from the germline V gene. Deletions cut 6 bases from V and 2 bases from J, with 16 bases between. CDR3 nucleotides: TGTGCCAGCAGCGGACAGTTGTTGATCAACACTGAAGCTTTCTTT. Amino acid sequence: CASSGQLLINTEAFF. The variable domain in full, with the rest retrieved from reference TRBV2 and TRBJ1-1, is EPEVTQTPSHQVTQMGQEVILRCVPISNHLYFYWYRQILGQKVEFLVSFYNNEISEKSEIFDDQFSVERPDGSNFTLKIRSTKLEDSAMYFCASSGQLLINTEAFFGQGTRLTVV.

The chain joins TRBV7-2 to TRBJ2-7; TRBD1 or TRBD2 may be the D gene (5 bases each). V lost 2 bases to trimming and J lost 7 bases, with 15 bases between them. The germline V gene encodes CDR1 SGHTA and CDR2 FQGNSA. CDR3 length equals 14 residues. The CDR3 sequence: CASSLYGAREEQYF. The CDR3 bases are TGTGCCAGCAGCTTATACGGGGCCCGGGAAGAGCAGTACTTC.

For the CDR3, the DNA is TGCGCCAGCAGCACCACCGGGACGGACTTCTACGAGCAGTACTTC. Translation: CASSTTGTDFYEQYF. This chain uses TRBV5-1 with TRBJ2-7, with D possibly being TRBD1 or TRBD2 (5 bases each). Germline V gene data show CDR1 as SGHRS and CDR2 as YFSETQ. V lost 4 bases to trimming and J lost 3 bases, with 17 bases between them. This CDR3 region has 15 residues.

In this sample, this clone turned up a few times. V gene TRBV30 combines with J gene TRBJ2-1, with TRBD1 identical over 10 bases. In germline, CDR1 is GTSNPN, CDR2 SVGIG (reference sequence). The length of the CDR3 is 15 residues. With 0 bases clipped from V and 9 bases from J, the junction kept 8 bases outside the gene matches. The CDR3, as DNA: TGTGCCTGGAGTGTACCAGACAGGGGGCTTGTTGAGCAGTTCTTC. Encoded protein: CAWSVPDRGLVEQFF.

This chain uses TRBV29-1 with TRBJ1-2; D is possibly TRBD1 (6 bases). There are 13 residues in the CDR3. The V end lost 7 bases, the J end lost 4 bases, and 16 bases lay between the germline ends. CDR1 and CDR2 (germline): SQVTM, ANQGSEA. The CDR3 protein is CSAQRGDGYGYTF. In DNA form, the CDR3 reads TGCAGCGCCCAAAGGGGGGATGGCTATGGCTACACCTTC.

J is TRBJ2-1 and V is TRBV5-1, with 12 bases matching TRBD2. CDR1 SGHRS and CDR2 YFSETQ come from the germline V gene. The CDR3 has 18 amino acids. V trimming: 4 bases; J trimming: 7 bases; junction bases outside the gene matches: 15. CDR3 bases: TGCGCCAGCAGCCCGAGTCTAGCGGGGGGGCCATACGGTAATGAGCAGTTCTTC. Amino acid sequence: CASSPSLAGGPYGNEQFF.

The chain is built from TRBV30 and TRBJ1-6; no clear D gene. Trimming pared 0 bases from V and 6 bases from J, leaving 6 bases between. CDR1 GTSNPN and CDR2 SVGIG come from the germline V gene (reference sequence). The CDR3 contains 13 residues. CDR3 residues: CAWSVRFNSPLHF. As DNA, the CDR3 is TGTGCCTGGAGTGTCAGGTTTAATTCACCCCTCCACTTT. Based on the CDR3 plus reference TRBV30 and TRBJ1-6, the full variable domain is SQTIHQWPATLVQPVGSPLSLECTVEGTSNPNLYWYRQAAGRGLQLLFYSVGIGQISSEVPQNLSASRPQDRQFILSSKKLLLSDSGFYLCAWSVRFNSPLHFGNGTRLTVT.

J is TRBJ1-5 and V is TRBV5-7; D gene unclear. TRBV5-7 is marked as an open reading frame, function uncertain. The CDR3 extends over 14 amino acids. V was shortened by 4 bases and J by 3 bases, with 11 bases between the two germline ends. CDR3 DNA sequence: TGTGCCAGCAGCCCTGGACGGAACAATCAGCCCCAGCATTTT. Translating it yields CASSPGRNNQPQHF.

Comment on this clone: This sample also contains other DNA sequences that code for the same CDR3. This chain joins TRBV7-2 and TRBJ2-1; the D gene is possibly TRBD2 (5 bases). In germline, CDR1 is SGHTA, CDR2 FQGNSA. V lost 0 bases to trimming and J lost 4 bases, with 7 bases between them. CDR3 size: 14 residues. Here the CDR3 reads CASSLAGAYNEQFF. DNA for the CDR3: TGTGCCAGCAGCTTAGCGGGAGCTTACAATGAGCAGTTCTTC. Looking up the rest from reference TRBV7-2 and TRBJ2-1 gives the full variable domain: GAGVSQSPSNKVTEKGKDVELRCDPISGHTALYWYRQSLGQGLEFLIYFQGNSAPDKSGLPSDRFSAERTGGSVSTLTIQRTQQEDSAVYLCASSLAGAYNEQFFGPGTRLTVL.

This sequence joins TRBV7-2 and TRBJ1-1; possibly TRBD1 for D (5 bases). The ends were cut back, 3 bases at V and 5 bases at J, with 10 bases in the middle. From germline, CDR1 is SGHTA and CDR2 FQGNSA. The CDR3 spans 13 residues. In DNA form, the CDR3 reads TGTGCCAGCAGCTTTGGGGGTAGGACTGAAGCTTTCTTT. Its translation is CASSFGGRTEAFF.

This clone was seen just once. The V gene is TRBV15, the J gene TRBJ2-7, with 9 bases matching TRBD1. Per the germline V gene, CDR1 is LNHNV and CDR2 is YYDKDF (reference sequence). This CDR3 has 14 residues. V lost 3 bases, J lost 2 bases, and 2 bases stayed unmatched. CDR3 bases: TGTGCCACCAGCAGGGACAGGGGAACCTACGAGCAGTACTTC. It yields the protein CATSRDRGTYEQYF.

The V and J genes are TRBV27 and TRBJ2-3, with D possibly TRBD2 on 5 matching bases. Germline V gives CDR1 MNHEY, CDR2 SMNVEV (reference sequence). Trimming removed 3 bases from V and 2 bases from J, with 12 bases in between. The CDR3 covers 15 residues. The CDR3 nucleotides are TGTGCCAGCAGTTTGAGAGGGTTAGCCACAGATACGCAGTATTTT. Its protein is CASSLRGLATDTQYF.

The chain combines TRBV30 with TRBJ1-3; D is possibly TRBD1 (6 bases). The V end was cut by 1 base, the J end by 2 bases, with 9 bases between. This CDR3 spans 14 amino acids. Germline V gene lookup returns CDR1 GTSNPN and CDR2 SVGIG (reference sequence). The CDR3 sequence: CAWSAGAAGNTIYF. The CDR3 nucleotides are TGTGCCTGGAGTGCAGGGGCAGCTGGAAACACCATATATTTT.

The CDR3 DNA sequence: TGTGCCAGCAGCGATAACATGAGACCCACAATGCAGTACTTC. Translation gives CASSDNMRPTMQYF. The genes are TRBV11-2 and TRBJ2-7; no firm D call. Germline V gives CDR1 SGHAT, CDR2 FQNNGV. V was clipped by 5 bases and J by 9 bases, with 20 bases between them. CDR3 length: 14 residues.

CDR3 residues: CASSSIAGGPTGELFF. CDR3 nucleotide sequence: TGTGCCAGCAGCTCGATAGCGGGAGGCCCAACCGGGGAGCTGTTTTTT. The genes are TRBV11-1 and TRBJ2-2, with 10 bases identical to TRBD2. V was clipped by 4 bases and J by 5 bases; unmatched bases: 7. The CDR3 contains 16 residues. Germline V lookup: CDR1 SGHAT, CDR2 FQDESV (reference sequence).

This rearrangement joins TRBV9 to TRBJ1-6, with 10 bases matching TRBD1. The CDR3 spans 15 residues. CDR1 is SGDLS and CDR2 is YYNGEE in the germline V gene. After removal of 0 bases from V and 9 bases from J, the junction contained 3 bases not matched to a gene. The CDR3 bases are TGTGCCAGCAGCGTAGAGGGACAGGGGATTTCACCCCTCCACTTT. Its protein product is CASSVEGQGISPLHF.

The chain combines TRBV29-1 with TRBJ2-3; TRBD1 matches at 7 bases. The CDR3 runs to 15 residues. In germline, CDR1 is SQVTM, CDR2 ANQGSEA. The junction had 6 bases not matched to a gene; V was cut back by 3 bases and J by 0 bases. The CDR3 sequence is CSVDSPGGSTDTQYF. CDR3 sequence (DNA): TGCAGCGTTGACTCTCCAGGGGGAAGCACAGATACGCAGTATTTT.

The gene calls are TRBV5-1 and TRBJ2-6, with D perhaps given as TRBD1 or TRBD2 (5 bases each). The germline gives CDR1 SGHRS, CDR2 YFSETQ. Deletions cut 4 bases from V and 0 bases from J, with 14 bases between. The CDR3 spans 17 residues. CDR3: CASSLGTSNSGANVLTF. CDR3 coding DNA: TGCGCCAGCAGCCTGGGGACCTCAAACTCTGGGGCCAACGTCCTGACTTTC. The whole variable domain, filled in from reference TRBV5-1 and TRBJ2-6, reads KAGVTQTPRYLIKTRGQQVTLSCSPISGHRSVSWYQQTPGQGLQFLFEYFSETQRNKGNFPGRFSGRQFSNSRSEMNVSTLELGDSALYLCASSLGTSNSGANVLTFGAGSRLTVL.

This clone was counted only a few times. The V gene is TRBV6-1, the J gene TRBJ2-3; D remains unclear. Germline-derived CDR1 and CDR2 are MNHNS and SASEGT. With 3 bases removed from V and 8 bases from J, the gap between germline ends came to 9 bases. The length of the CDR3 is 12 residues. The chain's CDR3 is CASSEVGGTQYF. In DNA form, the CDR3 reads TGTGCCAGCAGTGAGGTTGGTGGTACGCAGTATTTT.

The table lists this clone with a few counts. The gene calls are TRBV6-1 and TRBJ2-2; the D gene is possibly TRBD2 (6 bases). With 8 bases removed from V and 3 bases from J, the gap between germline ends came to 10 bases. Germline V gene data show CDR1 as MNHNS and CDR2 as SASEGT. The CDR3 has 13 residues. The CDR3 bases are TGTGCCAGCTGCGGGACCCACACCGGGGAGCTGTTTTTT. Translated, it gives CASCGTHTGELFF.

The rearrangement joins TRBV18 to TRBJ1-1; D ambiguous. The CDR3 contains 15 residues. With 1 base removed from V and 0 bases from J, the gap between germline ends came to 9 bases. CDR1 KGHSH and CDR2 LQKENI come from the germline V gene. CDR3 nucleotide sequence: TGTGCCAGCTCACCACGCGGAGGGATGAACACTGAAGCTTTCTTT. Translation: CASSPRGGMNTEAFF.

The V gene is TRBV7-6, the J gene TRBJ2-5; D gene uncertain. The V gene's germline CDR1 is SGHVS and CDR2 FNYEAQ. V shed 5 bases and J shed 0 bases, with 10 bases lying between them. The CDR3 runs to 14 residues. The CDR3 nucleotides read TGTGCCAGCAGCCCAAGCCCTAACCAAGAGACCCAGTACTTC. It codes for CASSPSPNQETQYF.

The J gene is TRBJ2-5, the V gene TRBV5-8, with 7 positions matching TRBD1. CDR1 is SGHTS, CDR2 YDEGEE, per germline. The CDR3 loop spans 15 amino acids. Losses at the gene ends were 4 bases for V and 6 bases for J; bases not matched to a gene: 12. The CDR3 loop is CASSGRQGTEKTQYF. CDR3 DNA sequence: TGTGCCAGCAGCGGTAGACAGGGTACGGAAAAGACCCAGTACTTC.

Notes on this clone: Other DNA sequences in this specimen translate into the identical CDR3. The chain's CDR3 is CASSQPRDYEQYF. As DNA, the CDR3 is TGCGCCAGCAGCCAACCAAGGGACTACGAGCAGTACTTC. The J gene is TRBJ2-7, the V gene TRBV4-1, with D hard to call. V lost 2 bases to trimming and J lost 3 bases, with 8 bases between them. CDR1 is MGHRA and CDR2 is YSYEKL in the germline V gene. This CDR3 has 13 amino acids.